One and the same sample provided the 20 T cell receptor beta chains below, sequenced in a study of regulatory T cells in long-lasting Graves disease. Time point here: persistent/refractory GD, antithyroid drugs over 5 years with positive TRAb. Scientists built the TCR library using RNA that was extracted from PBMCs. For TCR beta, libraries came from iRepertoire HTBI primers and Arm-PCR of CDR3 regions. TCRdb itself ran the multiplex PCR reads through MiXCR, one entry per CDR3 protein. This table holds about 400,000 distinct CDR3 sequences, more than 20% found once. Specimen: peripheral blood mononuclear cells (PBMCs), collected when the disease was refractory, from a patient treated with antithyroid drugs. These receptor sequences come from a female donor with Graves disease.

J is TRBJ2-7 and V is TRBV5-1; the match to TRBD1 covers 10 bases. V lost 0 bases to trimming and J lost 4 bases; unmatched junction nucleotides: 10. Germline CDR1 SGHRS, CDR2 YFSETQ. The CDR3 is 17 residues long. The CDR3 region has the DNA TGCGCCAGCAGCTTGGCTTCGACAGGGGGCTTTGGATACGAGCAGTACTTC. This translates into CASSLASTGGFGYEQYF.

As concerns this clonotype: Relative to the germline gene, one junction end is altered; a read error may explain this. This chain connects TRBV7-9 to TRBJ2-2, with a tentative D call TRBD1 (5 bases). Germline V gives CDR1 SEHNR, CDR2 FQNEAQ (reference sequence). The CDR3 has 15 residues. Written as DNA, the CDR3 is TGTGCCAGCACCTTACTAATGCGACAGAGCGGGGAGCTGTTTTTT. Amino acid sequence: CASTLLMRQSGELFF.

With regard to this clonotype: With a much larger clone just one base away, this may be a read error. The chain is built from TRBV3-1 and TRBJ1-2, with a possible D match to TRBD1 (5 bases). The V and J ends lost 1 base and 6 bases respectively, with 12 bases between them. The CDR3 is 14 residues long. Germline-derived CDR1 and CDR2 are LGHDT and YNNKEL (reference sequence). The CDR3 DNA is TGTGCCAGCAGCCAAGGAGGGGCAGGAGATGGCTACACCTTC. Translating gives CASSQGGAGDGYTF.

This clonotype has a handful of counts. V is TRBV9 and J is TRBJ1-2; D unresolved. The V end lost 0 bases, the J end lost 4 bases, and 16 bases lay between the germline ends. The CDR3 runs 16 residues. Germline CDR1 SGDLS, CDR2 YYNGEE. The CDR3 DNA sequence: TGTGCCAGCAGCGTAGTGGCTAACGGCCCGTCCTATGGCTACACCTTC. Translated, it gives CASSVVANGPSYGYTF.

The rearrangement uses TRBV29-1 and TRBJ2-2; 8 bases are a match to TRBD1. Germline lookup yields CDR1 SQVTM and CDR2 ANQGSEA. This CDR3 has 13 residues. V lost 6 bases, J lost 10 bases, and 10 bases stayed unmatched. CDR3 in amino acids: CSVETGDLPELFF. The CDR3 bases are TGCAGCGTGGAGACAGGGGATCTGCCGGAGCTGTTTTTT.

This clonotype was observed at least ten times. V is TRBV2 and J is TRBJ2-5, with 15 bases matching TRBD2. CDR1 is SNHLY and CDR2 is FYNNEI in the germline V gene. V gave up 3 bases and J gave up 4 bases; unmatched junction bases: 3. The CDR3 loop spans 16 amino acids. CDR3 in amino acids: CASSDMGLAGGETQYF. DNA for the CDR3: TGTGCCAGCAGTGACATGGGACTAGCGGGAGGAGAGACCCAGTACTTC.

Regarding this clonotype: A read error is possible here, since a much larger clone lies one base away. The V and J genes are TRBV11-1 and TRBJ2-5; no clear D. This CDR3 spans 13 amino acids. V gave up 3 bases and J gave up 2 bases, with 7 bases separating them. Germline assignment: CDR1 SGHAT and CDR2 FQDESV (reference sequence). CDR3 residues: CASSFGVQETQYF. The CDR3 DNA follows: TGTGCCAGCAGCTTTGGGGTGCAAGAGACCCAGTACTTC.

The J gene is TRBJ1-2, the V gene TRBV5-5; 7 positions match TRBD1. Trimming took 3 bases from V and 4 from J; bases not matched to a gene: 9. CDR3 length: 15 residues. Germline loops: CDR1 SGHKS, CDR2 YYEKEE (reference sequence). CDR3 in amino acids: CASSSWGQGGYGYTF. The CDR3 DNA reads as TGTGCCAGCAGCTCATGGGGTCAGGGGGGCTATGGCTACACCTTC.

In this sample, this clonotype turned up many times. The rearrangement links TRBV28 to TRBJ1-5; perhaps TRBD1 as D (5 bases). The germline V and J ends were trimmed by 2 bases and 2 bases, with 10 bases remaining between them. Germline V gene lookup returns CDR1 MDHEN and CDR2 SYDVKM. The CDR3 is made up of 15 amino acids. CDR3: CASSLTQGGNQPQHF. CDR3 nucleotide sequence: TGTGCCAGCAGTTTAACGCAGGGCGGCAATCAGCCCCAGCATTTT. The variable domain in full, completed from reference TRBV28 and TRBJ1-5, reads DVKVTQSSRYLVKRTGEKVFLECVQDMDHENMFWYRQDPGLGLRLIYFSYDVKMKEKGDIPEGYSVSREKKERFSLILESASTNQTSMYLCASSLTQGGNQPQHFGDGTRLSIL.

This clonotype showed up many times. The chain has TRBV28 and TRBJ2-7; possible D gene TRBD1, 6 bases. V was trimmed by 8 bases and J by 4 bases, leaving 9 bases between them. The CDR3 is 11 residues long. The germline gives CDR1 MDHEN, CDR2 SYDVKM. DNA for the CDR3: TGTGCCAGCGTACAGGGATACGAGCAGTACTTC. It translates to CASVQGYEQYF.

Only a few counts were recorded for this clonotype. This chain uses TRBV13 with TRBJ2-7; 9 nucleotides agree with TRBD1. This CDR3 contains 14 residues. Losses at the gene ends were 4 bases for V and 6 bases for J; bases not matched to a gene: 7. Germline loops: CDR1 PRHDT, CDR2 FYEKMQ (reference sequence). CDR3 nucleotides: TGTGCCAGCAGCTCCGGGACAGGGCAGGCCGAGCAGTACTTC. This encodes CASSSGTGQAEQYF.

This clonotype was seen repeatedly, ten times or more. The chain links TRBV28 to TRBJ2-7; D could derive from TRBD1 or TRBD2 (5 bases each). Trimming took off 4 bases at V and 4 bases at J, with 17 bases between the two ends. In germline, CDR1 is MDHEN, CDR2 SYDVKM. This CDR3 has 15 residues. The DNA for the CDR3 is TGTGCCAGCAGTTCTTTAGAGGGCGGACAATACGAGCAGTACTTC. This translates into CASSSLEGGQYEQYF.

In its sample, this clonotype was seen many times. V usage is TRBV3-1 and J usage is TRBJ2-4; 8 bases map to TRBD1. Trimming removed 1 base from V and 7 bases from J; junction bases left unmatched: 3. This CDR3 has 14 amino acids. Germline loops: CDR1 LGHDT, CDR2 YNNKEL (reference sequence). CDR3 sequence (DNA): TGTGCCAGCAGCCAAGCCGGGACAGGCAACATTCAGTACTTC. This translates into CASSQAGTGNIQYF.

Ten or more counts support this clonotype. The chain couples TRBV12-3 or TRBV12-4 to TRBJ2-2; no definite D call. The ends were cut back, 6 bases at V and 2 bases at J, with 13 bases in the middle. CDR3 length: 15 residues. The CDR3, as DNA: TGTGCCAGCAGGCACCTGAACAGCAACACCGGGGAGCTGTTTTTT. Encoded protein: CASRHLNSNTGELFF.

V usage is TRBV6-1 and J usage is TRBJ2-7; D not certain. Trimming took off 8 bases at V and 1 base at J, with 12 bases between the two ends. The CDR3 has 13 amino acids. Germline CDR1 and CDR2: MNHNS and SASEGT. As DNA, the CDR3 is TGTGCCAGCTATGGCGGCAGATCCTACGAGCAGTACTTC. It specifies CASYGGRSYEQYF.

The V and J genes are TRBV20-1 and TRBJ2-7, with D possibly being TRBD2 (5 bases). The CDR3 consists of 15 residues. Germline V gives CDR1 DFQATT, CDR2 SNEGSKA (reference sequence). The V end was cut by 2 bases, the J end by 7 bases, with 21 bases between. The CDR3: CSARPHPSGKGEQYF. The DNA of the CDR3 is TGCAGTGCTAGACCCCACCCAAGCGGTAAGGGTGAGCAGTACTTC.

This clonotype was counted ten times or more. V and J are TRBV11-3 and TRBJ2-1; TRBD2 agrees at 9 bases. The J segment lost 2 bases and the V segment lost 0 bases, leaving 11 bases of the junction unmatched. The CDR3 is made up of 19 amino acids. The V gene's germline CDR1 is SGHNT and CDR2 YENEEA. The CDR3 sequence is CASSLDRIGSGSPYNEQFF. CDR3 nucleotides: TGTGCCAGCAGCTTAGATCGCATTGGTAGCGGGAGCCCCTACAATGAGCAGTTCTTC.

The rearrangement links TRBV19 to TRBJ1-2, with TRBD1 identical over 7 bases. J gave up 6 bases and V 7 bases, and 8 bases lay outside the gene matches. Germline CDR1 and CDR2: LNHDA and SQIVND (reference sequence). CDR3 size: 13 residues. CDR3 DNA: TGTGCCAGTACAGGGGGAAGGCACCATGGCTACACCTTC. It specifies CASTGGRHHGYTF.

This clonotype was recorded a few times. V and J are TRBV7-9 and TRBJ2-7, with D perhaps being TRBD1 or TRBD2 (6 bases each). The length of the CDR3 is 12 residues. V dropped 6 bases and J dropped 3 bases, with 9 bases sitting between them. The germline V gene has CDR1 SEHNR and CDR2 FQNEAQ (reference sequence). In DNA, the CDR3 is TGTGCCAGCAGTAGGGGGGTCTACGAGCAGTACTTC. This sequence encodes CASSRGVYEQYF. Supplemented by reference TRBV7-9 and TRBJ2-7, the full variable domain reads DTGVSQNPRHKITKRGQNVTFRCDPISEHNRLYWYRQTLGQGPEFLTYFQNEAQLEKSRLLSDRFSAERPKGSFSTLEIQRTEQGDSAMYLCASSRGVYEQYFGPGTRLTVT.

Comment on this clonotype: A much bigger clone sits one base away, suggesting this may be a read error. This likely comes from a read error, as the CDR3 has no conserved phenylalanine or tryptophan at its end. The rearrangement uses TRBV6-1 and TRBJ1-4, with D uncertain. CDR3 length equals 15 residues. The germline gives CDR1 MNHNS, CDR2 SASEGT. The V and J ends lost 0 bases and 2 bases respectively, with 7 bases between them. The CDR3, as DNA: TGTGCCAGCAGTGAAGCGGGAGGGACTAATGAAAAACTGTTTTTA. Translating gives CASSEAGGTNEKLFL.